This entry describes one T cell receptor beta chain. Antigen unknown. This sample was taken from a study of CXCR3-negative and CXCR3-positive naive CD8 T cells. Findings and limits, study-wide: The naive subsets expressed comparable surface CD5, and the authors inferred TCR strength from TRB CDR3 properties. Researchers report that CXCR3-positive naive cells carry more hydrophobic TRB CDR3s than CXCR3-negative naive cells. The TRBV-TRBJ usage of naive CXCR3-negative and CXCR3-positive cells was similar, but that of memory cells differed.

UMI-labeled TRB cDNA libraries were prepared by 5' RACE. For each CDR3 protein, TCRdb gives one entry from its re-call of the 5' RACE reads, without DNA. In all, the sample yields over 70,000 distinct CDR3 sequences. The CDR3 covers 17 residues. Germline lookup yields CDR1 LGHDT and CDR2 YNNKEL (reference sequence). V usage is TRBV3-1 and J usage is TRBJ2-1; TCRdb selects TRBD2, and the lack of DNA leaves this call unchecked. What was sequenced was naive CXCR3- CD8+ T cells from blood. Noted subset: CD45RO-CCR7+CD27+CD95- naive CD8+ T cells lacking CXCR3 (TNR3-). The sequence derives from a human donor in good health. Some clones in this sample may be carry-over from other donors' samples. CDR3 amino acids: CASSQVTSGSIFLEQFF.